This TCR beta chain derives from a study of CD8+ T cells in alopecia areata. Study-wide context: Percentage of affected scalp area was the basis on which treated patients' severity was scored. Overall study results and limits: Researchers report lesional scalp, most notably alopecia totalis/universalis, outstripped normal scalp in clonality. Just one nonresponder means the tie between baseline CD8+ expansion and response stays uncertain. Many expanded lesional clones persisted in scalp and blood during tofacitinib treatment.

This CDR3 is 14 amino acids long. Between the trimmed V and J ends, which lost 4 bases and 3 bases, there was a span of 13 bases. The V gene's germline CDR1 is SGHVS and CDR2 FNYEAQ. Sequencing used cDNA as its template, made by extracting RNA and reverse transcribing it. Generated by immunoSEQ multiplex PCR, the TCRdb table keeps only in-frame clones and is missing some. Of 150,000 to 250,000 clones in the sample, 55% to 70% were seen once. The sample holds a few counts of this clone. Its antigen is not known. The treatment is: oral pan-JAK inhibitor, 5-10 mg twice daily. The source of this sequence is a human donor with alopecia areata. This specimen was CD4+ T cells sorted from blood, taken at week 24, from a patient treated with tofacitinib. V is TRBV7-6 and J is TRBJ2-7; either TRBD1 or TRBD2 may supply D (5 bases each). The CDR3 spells CASSSGPSVYEQYF. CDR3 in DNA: TGTGCCAGCAGCTCGGGACCGTCCGTCTACGAGCAGTACTTC.